These 11 T cell receptor beta chains were sequenced from one sample in a study of T cells in Graves' hyperthyroidism and ophthalmopathy (dated by TCRdb to between 2018 and 2021). Libraries were constructed by multiplex PCR. TCRdb shows the sequencer as Illumina HiSeq 2000. Amplification of TCR beta CDR3 regions was carried out from RNA transcripts. The first round of RT-PCR for the TCR CDR3 was performed with the HTBI primer set and the Qiagen OneStep RT-PCR kit. Through fastp at Q25 and MiXCR, TCRdb rebuilt clones from the public reads, retaining in-frame beta chains. A single entry per CDR3 protein holds the most common genes and DNA from its merged rows. The sample table holds roughly 570,000 distinct CDR3 sequences, of which 46% were seen once. The top ten hold 15% to 20% of the sample. Sample: peripheral blood or thyroid tissue (not recorded which). These receptors originate from an adult woman with Graves' disease, either hyperthyroidism or ophthalmopathy (not recorded which).

In this sample, this clonotype turned up once. The V call is TRBV29-1, the J call TRBJ1-1, with D maybe TRBD1 (5 bases). The CDR3 spans 13 residues. Germline lookup yields CDR1 SQVTM and CDR2 ANQGSEA. V lost 8 bases, J lost 4 bases, and 17 bases lay in between. DNA for the CDR3: TGCAGCACCAGCCGAGGGGAGGGCACTGAAGCTTTCTTT. Translated: CSTSRGEGTEAFF.

This clonotype was detected many times. The rearrangement joins TRBV11-1 to TRBJ2-7, with TRBD2 identical over 11 bases. CDR3 length: 15 amino acids. CDR1 and CDR2 (germline): SGHAT, FQDESV (reference sequence). The V and J ends lost 5 bases and 3 bases, in that order; junction bases with no gene match: 6. CDR3 nucleotide sequence: TGTGCCAGCAGCCCAAGGACTAGCGGGCGCTACGAGCAGTACTTC. Translating it yields CASSPRTSGRYEQYF. The full variable domain, completed using reference TRBV11-1 and TRBJ2-7, is EAEVAQSPRYKITEKSQAVAFWCDPISGHATLYWYRQILGQGPELLVQFQDESVVDDSQLPKDRFSAERLKGVDSTLKIQPAELGDSAMYLCASSPRTSGRYEQYFGPGTRLTVT.

This clonotype occurred many times. The chain recombines TRBV3-1 with TRBJ2-2, with D possibly called TRBD1 or TRBD2 (5 bases each). V dropped 0 bases and J dropped 7 bases, with 15 bases sitting between them. Germline-derived CDR1 and CDR2 are LGHDT and YNNKEL (reference sequence). This CDR3 has 16 amino acids. CDR3 region: CASSQDSEGENGELFF. The DNA of the CDR3 is TGTGCCAGCAGCCAAGACTCGGAAGGGGAGAACGGGGAGCTGTTTTTT. Full variable domain (rest looked up from reference TRBV3-1 and TRBJ2-2): DTAVSQTPKYLVTQMGNDKSIKCEQNLGHDTMYWYKQDSKKFLKIMFSYNNKELIINETVPNRFSPKSPDKAHLNLHINSLELGDSAVYFCASSQDSEGENGELFFGEGSRLTVL.

The J gene is TRBJ2-7, the V gene TRBV7-9; tentatively, D is TRBD1 or TRBD2 (5 bases each). Germline lookup yields CDR1 SEHNR and CDR2 FQNEAQ (reference sequence). The length of the CDR3 is 14 residues. Trimming left V 5 bases short and J 0 bases short, with 11 bases between. The CDR3 protein is CASSEAGTSYEQYF. The CDR3 bases are TGTGCCAGCAGCGAGGCAGGGACCTCCTACGAGCAGTACTTC.

Only a few counts were recorded for this clonotype. The rearrangement uses TRBV7-2 and TRBJ2-7, with D possibly TRBD2 on 6 matching bases. Trimming took off 5 bases at V and 0 bases at J, with 14 bases between the two ends. The CDR3 consists of 15 residues. Per germline, CDR1 SGHTA and CDR2 FQGNSA. The CDR3 nucleotides are TGTGCCAGCAGCCCCGGGACTCTGAGCTCCTACGAGCAGTACTTC. The encoded protein is CASSPGTLSSYEQYF.

This chain joins TRBV5-5 and TRBJ2-7; D might be TRBD1 or TRBD2, each matching 6 bases. The CDR3 is made up of 13 amino acids. Trimming left V 7 bases short and J 6 bases short, with 17 bases between. Germline CDR1 reads SGHKS; CDR2 reads YYEKEE (reference sequence). The CDR3 protein is CASSPGPGAEQYF. The CDR3 coding sequence is TGTGCCAGCTCCCCGGGACCGGGGGCCGAGCAGTACTTC.

The genes are TRBV6-5 and TRBJ1-2, with 8 bases fitting TRBD1. After removal of 7 bases from V and 7 bases from J, the junction contained 5 bases not matched to a gene. Germline-derived CDR1 and CDR2 are MNHEY and SVGAGI. The CDR3 is 12 amino acids. The CDR3 spells CASIRDRSGYTF. CDR3 nucleotide sequence: TGTGCCAGCATACGGGACAGGAGTGGCTACACCTTC.

This clonotype was detected only a few times. The chain couples TRBV28 to TRBJ1-2; 10 positions match TRBD1. The germline gives CDR1 MDHEN, CDR2 SYDVKM. CDR3 length: 15 residues. Trimming cost V 6 bases and J 5 bases; bases outside gene matches: 9. For the CDR3, the DNA is TGTGCCAGCAGGCCCAGCGAGGGACAGGGGTATGGCTACACCTTC. It codes for CASRPSEGQGYGYTF.

The CDR3 protein is CAISEEEGRSGNTIYF. CDR3 in DNA: TGTGCCATCAGTGAGGAGGAGGGTCGCTCTGGAAACACCATATATTTT. The chain couples TRBV10-3 to TRBJ1-3, with unresolved D. The CDR3 extends over 16 amino acids. Trimming left V 2 bases short and J 0 bases short, with 11 bases between. CDR1 and CDR2 (germline): ENHRY, SYGVKD.

At least ten counts were recorded for this clonotype. As DNA, the CDR3 is TGTGCCAGCAGCTTAAAGCTACTCTCTTCTTACGAGCAGTACTTC. Translated: CASSLKLLSSYEQYF. This chain uses TRBV7-2 with TRBJ2-7, with D uncertain. The CDR3 is 15 amino acids. Trimming cost V 2 bases and J 4 bases, with 15 bases left between them. Germline V lookup: CDR1 SGHTA, CDR2 FQGNSA. Filled out from reference TRBV7-2 and TRBJ2-7, the complete variable domain reads GAGVSQSPSNKVTEKGKDVELRCDPISGHTALYWYRQSLGQGLEFLIYFQGNSAPDKSGLPSDRFSAERTGGSVSTLTIQRTQQEDSAVYLCASSLKLLSSYEQYFGPGTRLTVT.

The rearrangement joins TRBV7-3 to TRBJ2-6, with D unclear. CDR3 length: 16 amino acids. Trimming stripped 2 bases from V and 4 bases from J, with 12 bases between. The V gene's germline CDR1 is SGHTA and CDR2 FQGTGA. CDR3 in amino acids: CASSLFGATGANVLTF. The CDR3 DNA reads TGTGCCAGCAGCTTATTCGGTGCGACCGGGGCCAACGTCCTGACTTTC.